Each of the 30 T cell receptor beta chains below was sequenced from the same sample in a study of PD-1 blockade in classical Hodgkin lymphoma. Time point noted: newly diagnosed, previously untreated cHL patient sample. Negative selection with magnetic separation was used to purify CD4+ T cells from thawed PBMCs. The repertoire was sequenced with immunoSEQ multiplex PCR; TCRdb's copy has only in-frame clones and lacks some. The table has about 35,000 clones, around 89% seen once. The sequenced sample was CD4+ T cells from blood. These receptors were collected from a human donor with classical Hodgkin lymphoma.

This clone was counted between two and nine times. V gene TRBV2 combines with J gene TRBJ1-2; D remains ambiguous. CDR1 SNHLY and CDR2 FYNNEI come from the germline V gene. V was trimmed by 6 bases and J by 3 bases, leaving 11 bases between them. The CDR3 totals 13 residues. The CDR3 DNA is TGTGCCAGCAGAGTCCAGGACCACTATGGCTACACCTTC. Encoded protein: CASRVQDHYGYTF. The full variable domain, completed using reference TRBV2 and TRBJ1-2, is EPEVTQTPSHQVTQMGQEVILRCVPISNHLYFYWYRQILGQKVEFLVSFYNNEISEKSEIFDDQFSVERPDGSNFTLKIRSTKLEDSAMYFCASRVQDHYGYTFGSGTRLTVV.

Only one count was recorded for this clone. The chain links TRBV6-6 to TRBJ1-4; D is unclear. Germline V gene sequence: CDR1 MNHNY, CDR2 SVGAGI (reference sequence). The CDR3 is made up of 10 amino acids. V was shortened by 10 bases and J by 8 bases, with 8 bases between the two germline ends. The CDR3 spells CAIGREKLFF. Here the CDR3 DNA reads TGTGCCATAGGGAGGGAAAAACTGTTTTTT.

There are a few counts of this clone. The chain combines TRBV5-1 with TRBJ2-6; perhaps TRBD1 as D (5 bases). The germline V gene has CDR1 SGHRS and CDR2 YFSETQ. This CDR3 is 17 amino acids long. The germline V and J ends were trimmed by 1 base and 4 bases, with 15 bases remaining between them. CDR3 region: CASSLSDRPGGANVLTF. The CDR3 DNA sequence: TGCGCCAGCAGCTTGTCCGACAGACCCGGGGGGGCCAACGTCCTGACTTTC.

The chain joins TRBV5-4 to TRBJ1-2, with a possible D match to TRBD1 (5 bases). Germline V gene data show CDR1 as SGHNT and CDR2 as YYREEE (reference sequence). V dropped 0 bases and J dropped 3 bases, with 15 bases sitting between them. The CDR3 totals 16 residues. The CDR3 region is CASSLGGPTPHYGYTF. CDR3 bases: TGTGCCAGCAGCTTGGGGGGACCTACCCCACACTATGGCTACACCTTC.

The V gene is TRBV7-2, the J gene TRBJ2-1; D unresolved. Trimming cost V 5 bases and J 10 bases, with 9 bases left between them. CDR1 is SGHTA, CDR2 FQGNSA, per germline. The CDR3 contains 11 residues. In DNA, the CDR3 is TGTGCCAGCAGCCGCTTCCAGGAGCAGTTCTTC. It encodes CASSRFQEQFF.

The gene calls are TRBV6-6 and TRBJ1-2; D not certain. Germline CDR1 reads MNHNY; CDR2 reads SVGAGI (reference sequence). V lost 9 bases to trimming and J lost 5 bases, with 22 bases between them. This CDR3 has 15 amino acids. The CDR3 region has the DNA TGTGCCAGATTCCGAGGCAGACTAATTCATTATGGCTACACCTTC. It is translated as CARFRGRLIHYGYTF.

The chain links TRBV29-1 to TRBJ1-1; D is uncertain. The CDR3 consists of 15 residues. Germline-derived CDR1 and CDR2 are SQVTM and ANQGSEA. Trimming cost V 4 bases and J 4 bases, with 19 bases left between them. The CDR3 nucleotides read TGCAGCGTTGTCCCCCAGACCGGGGTACGCACTGAAGCTTTCTTT. It yields the protein CSVVPQTGVRTEAFF.

This clone was seen more than once but under ten times. The chain has TRBV20-1 and TRBJ1-1; D is unclear. The germline V gene encodes CDR1 DFQATT and CDR2 SNEGSKA (reference sequence). There are 11 residues in the CDR3. Trimming left V 6 bases short and J 8 bases short, with 13 bases between. CDR3 region: CSAYGRYEAFF. The CDR3 DNA sequence: TGCAGTGCATACGGACGGTACGAAGCTTTCTTT.

The chain couples TRBV5-1 to TRBJ2-7; 7 bases are a match to TRBD2. This CDR3 spans 13 amino acids. V was pared by 4 bases and J by 6 bases, with 7 bases of the junction left unmatched. CDR1 and CDR2 (germline): SGHRS, YFSETQ. CDR3 in amino acids: CASSKIPSGEQYF. In DNA form, the CDR3 reads TGCGCCAGCAGCAAGATTCCTAGCGGCGAGCAGTACTTC. The variable domain in full, completed from reference TRBV5-1 and TRBJ2-7, reads KAGVTQTPRYLIKTRGQQVTLSCSPISGHRSVSWYQQTPGQGLQFLFEYFSETQRNKGNFPGRFSGRQFSNSRSEMNVSTLELGDSALYLCASSKIPSGEQYFGPGTRLTVT.

The CDR3 coding sequence is TGTGCCAGCTCACCGCAGGGTAATAATCGTGGAAACACCATATATTTT. This gives the protein CASSPQGNNRGNTIYF. The rearrangement joins TRBV18 to TRBJ1-3; perhaps TRBD1 as D (5 bases). Germline V gene sequence: CDR1 KGHSH, CDR2 LQKENI. This CDR3 is built from 16 residues. The ends were cut back, 3 bases at V and 3 bases at J, with 15 bases in the middle.

This chain connects TRBV6-1 to TRBJ2-7, with 7 bases fitting TRBD2. The J segment lost 3 bases and the V segment lost 8 bases, leaving 10 bases of the junction unmatched. The CDR3 loop spans 14 amino acids. Germline CDR1 is MNHNS and CDR2 is SASEGT. The CDR3 loop is CASSEGLFSYEQYF. The CDR3 DNA reads TGTGCCAGCTCCGAGGGACTATTCAGCTACGAGCAGTACTTC.

This clone was observed once. This chain connects TRBV28 to TRBJ1-1, with a possible D match to TRBD1 (6 bases). Germline-derived CDR1 and CDR2 are MDHEN and SYDVKM. The ends were cut back, 7 bases at V and 5 bases at J, with 14 bases in the middle. The CDR3 covers 13 residues. The CDR3 protein is CASTLGGRTEAFF. In DNA, the CDR3 is TGTGCCAGCACCCTTGGGGGCCGGACTGAAGCTTTCTTT.

This chain links TRBV29-1 with TRBJ2-1; D is ambiguous. The CDR3 consists of 13 residues. The germline V gene encodes CDR1 SQVTM and CDR2 ANQGSEA. The V end was cut by 4 bases, the J end by 0 bases, with 7 bases between. The CDR3 DNA reads as TGCAGCGTTGGAGCTGACTCCTACAATGAGCAGTTCTTC. Translation: CSVGADSYNEQFF.

This rearrangement joins TRBV18 to TRBJ2-7; D remains ambiguous. In germline, CDR1 is KGHSH, CDR2 LQKENI. V was clipped by 3 bases and J by 4 bases, with 7 bases between them. This CDR3 is built from 12 residues. This chain's CDR3 is CASSPEPYEQYF. The DNA for the CDR3 is TGTGCCAGCTCACCCGAACCTTACGAGCAGTACTTC.

V and J are TRBV6-1 and TRBJ2-7; 7 bases are a match to TRBD1. Germline CDR1 is MNHNS and CDR2 is SASEGT. Germline trimming cut 6 bases from V and 3 bases from J; bases unmatched to any gene: 5. The CDR3 sequence is 13 residues long. CDR3 protein: CASSRDRVYEQYF. DNA of the CDR3: TGTGCCAGCAGCCGGGACAGAGTCTACGAGCAGTACTTC.

The rearrangement links TRBV28 to TRBJ1-5, with D possibly being TRBD1 (5 bases). This CDR3 comprises 16 residues. Between the trimmed V and J ends, which lost 5 bases and 5 bases, there was a span of 19 bases. Germline V gives CDR1 MDHEN, CDR2 SYDVKM. Here the CDR3 reads CASSEAGTLGDQPQHF. CDR3 coding DNA: TGTGCCAGCAGTGAGGCCGGGACTCTGGGGGATCAGCCCCAGCATTTT.

The chain joins TRBV4-1 to TRBJ1-2, with D hard to call. V lost 0 bases, J lost 3 bases, and 8 bases lay in between. In germline, CDR1 is MGHRA, CDR2 YSYEKL. The CDR3 has 14 amino acids. The CDR3 coding sequence is TGCGCCAGCAGCCAAGATATAAGAGACTATGGCTACACCTTC. Amino acids: CASSQDIRDYGYTF.

This clone was observed a few times. The chain combines TRBV2 with TRBJ1-5; D ambiguous. The CDR3 sequence is 13 residues long. CDR1 is SNHLY, CDR2 FYNNEI, per germline. V lost 5 bases and J 4 bases, leaving 9 bases between the germline ends. For the CDR3, the DNA is TGTGCCAGCAGTACGGGATTAAATCAGCCCCAGCATTTT. Amino acids: CASSTGLNQPQHF.

This clone was seen once. The J gene is TRBJ2-7, the V gene TRBV19, with a tentative D call TRBD2 (5 bases). The germline V gene has CDR1 LNHDA and CDR2 SQIVND (reference sequence). Trimming pared 5 bases from V and 2 bases from J, leaving 16 bases between. The CDR3 is made up of 15 amino acids. CDR3 in amino acids: CASSPEGIPTYEQYF. The DNA of the CDR3 is TGTGCCAGTAGTCCCGAGGGAATACCAACCTACGAGCAGTACTTC.

The chain has TRBV21-1 and TRBJ1-2; the table calls TRBD1, which could not be checked here. TRBV21-1 is a pseudogene locus. This CDR3 has 19 residues. This CDR3 reads CASSIPKRKQANVGYGYTF. Here the CDR3 DNA reads TGTGCCAGCAGCATCCCGAAGAGGAAACAGGCGAACGTTGGCTATGGCTACACCTTC.

This chain links TRBV30 with TRBJ1-2; weak D call: TRBD1 (6 bases). Germline CDR1 and CDR2: GTSNPN and SVGIG (reference sequence). Deletions cut 6 bases from V and 4 bases from J, with 15 bases between. The length of the CDR3 is 13 residues. CDR3 DNA: TGTGCCTGTCATAGGGACAAACCCTATGGCTACACCTTC. It translates to CACHRDKPYGYTF.

V is TRBV29-1 and J is TRBJ2-5; D unclear. The CDR3 covers 12 residues. From germline, CDR1 is SQVTM and CDR2 ANQGSEA. V was cut by 7 bases and J by 1 base, with 10 bases left in between. CDR3 region: CSGTNSQETQYF. CDR3 DNA sequence: TGCAGCGGGACGAACAGCCAAGAGACCCAGTACTTC. Supplemented by reference TRBV29-1 and TRBJ2-5, the full variable domain reads SAVISQKPSRDICQRGTSLTIQCQVDSQVTMMFWYRQQPGQSLTLIATANQGSEATYESGFVIDKFPISRPNLTFSTLTVSNMSPEDSSIYLCSGTNSQETQYFGPGTRLLVL.

This chain uses TRBV29-1 with TRBJ2-2; perhaps TRBD2 as D (6 bases). CDR1 and CDR2 (germline): SQVTM, ANQGSEA. The V and J ends lost 2 bases and 16 bases respectively, with 17 bases between them. The CDR3 length is 12 residues. CDR3 in amino acids: CSVEKTGTARFF. The CDR3 DNA reads TGCAGCGTTGAAAAGACCGGGACTGCGCGGTTTTTT.

CDR3 sequence reads: CASSLAHDYEQYF. DNA for the CDR3: TGTGCCAGCAGCTTAGCGCACGACTACGAGCAGTACTTC. The gene calls are TRBV7-9 and TRBJ2-7, with D uncertain. Trimming pared 0 bases from V and 3 bases from J, leaving 6 bases between. Germline lookup yields CDR1 SEHNR and CDR2 FQNEAQ (reference sequence). This CDR3 region has 13 residues.

This clone was found a few times. This chain links TRBV28 with TRBJ2-3; D is perhaps TRBD2 (5 bases). Germline values: CDR1 MDHEN, CDR2 SYDVKM. V lost 3 bases, J lost 2 bases, and 9 bases lay in between. The CDR3 totals 14 residues. This CDR3 reads CASSLARATDTQYF. The CDR3, as DNA: TGTGCCAGCAGTTTGGCGAGGGCCACAGATACGCAGTATTTT.

This clone was recorded once. The V call is TRBV13, the J call TRBJ2-1; 7 bases match TRBD2. Germline loops: CDR1 PRHDT, CDR2 FYEKMQ (reference sequence). The CDR3 consists of 15 residues. V dropped 3 bases and J dropped 4; count of bases not matched to a gene: 6. CDR3 amino acids: CASSLGGEGYNEQFF. Here the CDR3 DNA reads TGTGCCAGCAGCTTGGGAGGGGAGGGTTACAATGAGCAGTTCTTC.

J is TRBJ2-7 and V is TRBV5-1, with 8 bases identical to TRBD2. V was clipped by 3 bases and J by 4 bases; unmatched bases: 3. Germline V gene lookup returns CDR1 SGHRS and CDR2 YFSETQ. This CDR3 is built from 13 residues. DNA for the CDR3: TGCGCCAGCAGCTCGACTAGCGAATACGAGCAGTACTTC. Protein: CASSSTSEYEQYF.

This CDR3 is CASSAGRSEQYF. The CDR3 coding sequence is TGTGCCAGCAGCGCCGGACGGTCCGAGCAGTACTTC. The chain carries TRBV6-5 and TRBJ2-7; D remains unclear. V dropped 6 bases and J dropped 6 bases, with 12 bases sitting between them. The CDR3 extends over 12 amino acids. Germline loops: CDR1 MNHEY, CDR2 SVGAGI.

The chain has TRBV5-1 and TRBJ2-1; D possibly corresponds to TRBD2 (6 bases). The V gene's germline CDR1 is SGHRS and CDR2 YFSETQ. This CDR3 is 14 amino acids long. Trimming removed 1 base from V and 5 bases from J, with 10 bases in between. DNA of the CDR3: TGCGCCAGCAGCTTGTCGGGGGATAACAATGAGCAGTTCTTC. Its translation: CASSLSGDNNEQFF. The whole variable domain, remainder taken from reference TRBV5-1 and TRBJ2-1, is KAGVTQTPRYLIKTRGQQVTLSCSPISGHRSVSWYQQTPGQGLQFLFEYFSETQRNKGNFPGRFSGRQFSNSRSEMNVSTLELGDSALYLCASSLSGDNNEQFFGPGTRLTVL.

This chain uses TRBV27 with TRBJ1-1; maybe TRBD1 (6 bases). This CDR3 spans 15 amino acids. V lost 2 bases, J lost 2 bases, and 12 bases lay in between. The germline V gene has CDR1 MNHEY and CDR2 SMNVEV (reference sequence). For the CDR3, the DNA is TGTGCCAGCAGTTTAGGCTCGGGGGGCAACACTGAAGCTTTCTTT. Its translation: CASSLGSGGNTEAFF.